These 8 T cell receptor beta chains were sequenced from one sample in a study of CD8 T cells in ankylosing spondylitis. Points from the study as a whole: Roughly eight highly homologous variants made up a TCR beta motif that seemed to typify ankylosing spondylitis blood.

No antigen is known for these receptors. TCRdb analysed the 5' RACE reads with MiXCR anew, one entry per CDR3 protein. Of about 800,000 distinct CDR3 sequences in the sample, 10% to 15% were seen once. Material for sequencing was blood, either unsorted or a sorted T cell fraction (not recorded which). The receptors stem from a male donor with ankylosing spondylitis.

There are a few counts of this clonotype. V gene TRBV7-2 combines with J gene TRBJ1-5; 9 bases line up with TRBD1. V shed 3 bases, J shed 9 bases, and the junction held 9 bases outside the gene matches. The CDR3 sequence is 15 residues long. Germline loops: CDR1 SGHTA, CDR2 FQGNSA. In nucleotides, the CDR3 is TGTGCCAGCAGCTTTAGGGGACAGGGCAACCGGCCCCAGCATTTT. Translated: CASSFRGQGNRPQHF.

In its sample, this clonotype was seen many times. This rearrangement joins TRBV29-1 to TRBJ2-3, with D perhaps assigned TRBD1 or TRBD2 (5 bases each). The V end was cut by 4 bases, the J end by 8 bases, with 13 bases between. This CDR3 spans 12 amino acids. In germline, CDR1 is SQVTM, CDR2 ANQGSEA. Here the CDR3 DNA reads TGCAGCGTTGGCCACGCGAGGGGTACGCAGTATTTT. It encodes CSVGHARGTQYF.

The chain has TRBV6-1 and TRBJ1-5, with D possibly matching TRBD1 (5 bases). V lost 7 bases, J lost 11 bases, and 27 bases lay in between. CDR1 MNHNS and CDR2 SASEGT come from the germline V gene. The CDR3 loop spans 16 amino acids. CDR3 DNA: TGTGCCAGCAAATTCGGACGAGGAGGGGAGGAATCAGCCCAGCATTTT. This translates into CASKFGRGGEESAQHF.

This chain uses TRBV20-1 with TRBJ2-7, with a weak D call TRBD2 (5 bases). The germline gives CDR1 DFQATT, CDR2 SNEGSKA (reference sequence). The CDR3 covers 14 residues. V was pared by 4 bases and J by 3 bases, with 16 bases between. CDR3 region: CSAKLDNRGYEQYF. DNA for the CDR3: TGCAGTGCTAAACTAGATAACCGGGGCTACGAGCAGTACTTC.

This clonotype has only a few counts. In nucleotides, the CDR3 is TGTGCCAGCGGAAACAGGGGGCTGCCTTATACGCAGTATTTT. Its translation: CASGNRGLPYTQYF. The chain couples TRBV28 to TRBJ2-3; TRBD1 matches 9 bases. The CDR3 extends over 14 amino acids. Looked up from germline, CDR1 is MDHEN and CDR2 is SYDVKM. J was trimmed by 7 bases and V by 8 bases; bases with no gene match: 10. Full variable domain (outside the CDR3, taken from reference TRBV28 and TRBJ2-3): DVKVTQSSRYLVKRTGEKVFLECVQDMDHENMFWYRQDPGLGLRLIYFSYDVKMKEKGDIPEGYSVSREKKERFSLILESASTNQTSMYLCASGNRGLPYTQYFGPGTRLTVL.

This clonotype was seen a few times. CDR3 sequence: CATSRDRGLTGQPQHF. The CDR3 DNA sequence: TGTGCCACCAGCAGAGACAGGGGATTAACCGGTCAGCCCCAGCATTTT. The rearrangement uses TRBV15 and TRBJ1-5, with D perhaps matching TRBD1 (6 bases). CDR1 is LNHNV and CDR2 is YYDKDF in the germline V gene (reference sequence). CDR3 length equals 16 residues. Trimming removed 0 bases from V and 6 bases from J, with 15 bases in between.

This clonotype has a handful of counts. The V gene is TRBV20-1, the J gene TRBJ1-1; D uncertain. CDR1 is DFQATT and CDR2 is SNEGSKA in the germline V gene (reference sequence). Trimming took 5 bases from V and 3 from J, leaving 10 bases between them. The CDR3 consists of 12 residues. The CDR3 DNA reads TGCAGTGCTTCAGGACCGGACACTGAAGCTTTCTTT. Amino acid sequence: CSASGPDTEAFF.

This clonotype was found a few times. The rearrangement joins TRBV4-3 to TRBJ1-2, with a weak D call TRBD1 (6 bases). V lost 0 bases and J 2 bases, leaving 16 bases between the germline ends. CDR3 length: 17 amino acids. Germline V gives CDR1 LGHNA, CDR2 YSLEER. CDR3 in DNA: TGCGCCAGCAGCCAAGACAGGGGCCCCGTCACAAACTATGGCTACACCTTC. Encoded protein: CASSQDRGPVTNYGYTF.